The 10 T cell receptor beta chains in this list originate from one sample, sequenced in a study of cytomegalovirus exposure and HLA in healthy donors. PCR used 60 Vbeta primers and 13 Jbeta primers. Some clones are missing from TCRdb's copy, which holds only in-frame ones; the method was immunoSEQ multiplex PCR. The data show about 230,000 clones, just over 75% seen once. Sequenced sample: PBMCs. The receptor set was obtained from a woman aged 55-70 years in good health and CMV-seropositive.

The rearrangement joins TRBV4-2 to TRBJ2-3; maybe TRBD2 (5 bases). In germline, CDR1 is LGHNA, CDR2 YNFKEQ. V lost 1 base and J lost 2, with 13 bases in between. CDR3 length: 16 residues. The CDR3 DNA reads TGTGCCAGCAGCCAAGTCGGAGGCCTAGACACAGATACGCAGTATTTT. This translates into CASSQVGGLDTDTQYF.

This chain uses TRBV5-1 with TRBJ2-3; unclear D gene. This CDR3 is 13 amino acids long. Germline CDR1 SGHRS, CDR2 YFSETQ. V was pared by 2 bases and J by 1 base, with 5 bases between. CDR3: CASSFQGTDTQYF. CDR3 sequence (DNA): TGCGCCAGCAGCTTCCAGGGCACAGATACGCAGTATTTT.

As DNA, the CDR3 is TGTGCCAGCAGCGTAGATTACGGGGGTTCGTCAGAGACCCAGTACTTC. It yields the protein CASSVDYGGSSETQYF. The chain combines TRBV9 with TRBJ2-5, with a tentative D call TRBD2 (6 bases). This CDR3 is built from 16 residues. CDR1 is SGDLS and CDR2 is YYNGEE in the germline V gene. The V gene lost 0 bases and the J gene lost 4 bases, with 16 bases spanning the gap.

V usage is TRBV2 and J usage is TRBJ2-5; 10 nucleotides agree with TRBD2. The CDR3 has 15 amino acids. Trimming cost V 5 bases and J 1 base; bases outside gene matches: 4. Germline lookup yields CDR1 SNHLY and CDR2 FYNNEI. CDR3 protein: CASSFRLAGQETQYF. As DNA, the CDR3 is TGTGCCAGCAGTTTCCGACTAGCGGGCCAAGAGACCCAGTACTTC.

The V call is TRBV6-5, the J call TRBJ2-7; 7 nucleotides align to TRBD1. Germline assignment: CDR1 MNHEY and CDR2 SVGAGI. The ends lost 0 bases at V and 5 bases at J; junction bases unmatched: 4. The length of the CDR3 is 14 residues. The CDR3 region has the DNA TGTGCCAGCAGTTACTCCCGGGACAGCCACGAGCAGTACTTC. Translation gives CASSYSRDSHEQYF.

This chain joins TRBV6-1 and TRBJ2-7; maybe TRBD2 (5 bases). Germline loops: CDR1 MNHNS, CDR2 SASEGT. The CDR3 length is 13 residues. Trimming took 2 bases from V and 3 from J, leaving 8 bases between them. The CDR3 protein is CASSEQRSYEQYF. CDR3 nucleotides: TGTGCCAGCAGTGAACAGCGGAGCTACGAGCAGTACTTC.

The rearrangement joins TRBV10-3 to TRBJ2-7; possibly TRBD2 for D (6 bases). Germline V CDR1 and CDR2: ENHRY, SYGVKD. V dropped 5 bases and J dropped 2 bases, with 19 bases sitting between them. This CDR3 is 16 amino acids long. The CDR3 loop is CAISSISGTQTYEQYF. The CDR3 coding sequence is TGTGCCATCAGTTCCATATCCGGGACTCAGACCTACGAGCAGTACTTC.

The chain combines TRBV6-1 with TRBJ1-1, with 8 bases aligning to TRBD1. The V gene's germline CDR1 is MNHNS and CDR2 SASEGT. The CDR3 covers 14 residues. Trimming at V came to 3 bases and at J to 8 bases, leaving 8 bases not matched to a gene. The CDR3 DNA reads TGTGCCAGCAGTGATCCTGGACAGGGAGAAGAAGCTTTCTTT. Its translation is CASSDPGQGEEAFF.

The V and J genes are TRBV7-9 and TRBJ2-3; 7 bases fit TRBD1. Germline V gene lookup returns CDR1 SEHNR and CDR2 FQNEAQ (reference sequence). With 3 bases clipped from V and 6 bases from J, the junction kept 6 bases outside the gene matches. The CDR3 length is 14 residues. CDR3 protein: CASSFEGAADTQYF. The CDR3 DNA sequence: TGTGCCAGCAGCTTCGAGGGGGCAGCGGATACGCAGTATTTT.

This CDR3 reads CASRTTGSYEQYF. CDR3 DNA: TGCGCCAGCAGAACCACAGGCTCCTACGAGCAGTACTTC. The chain uses TRBV10-2 and TRBJ2-7, with D perhaps matching TRBD1 (5 bases). The length of the CDR3 is 13 residues. In germline, CDR1 is WSHSY, CDR2 SAAADI. The V end was cut by 6 bases, the J end by 0 bases, with 9 bases between.